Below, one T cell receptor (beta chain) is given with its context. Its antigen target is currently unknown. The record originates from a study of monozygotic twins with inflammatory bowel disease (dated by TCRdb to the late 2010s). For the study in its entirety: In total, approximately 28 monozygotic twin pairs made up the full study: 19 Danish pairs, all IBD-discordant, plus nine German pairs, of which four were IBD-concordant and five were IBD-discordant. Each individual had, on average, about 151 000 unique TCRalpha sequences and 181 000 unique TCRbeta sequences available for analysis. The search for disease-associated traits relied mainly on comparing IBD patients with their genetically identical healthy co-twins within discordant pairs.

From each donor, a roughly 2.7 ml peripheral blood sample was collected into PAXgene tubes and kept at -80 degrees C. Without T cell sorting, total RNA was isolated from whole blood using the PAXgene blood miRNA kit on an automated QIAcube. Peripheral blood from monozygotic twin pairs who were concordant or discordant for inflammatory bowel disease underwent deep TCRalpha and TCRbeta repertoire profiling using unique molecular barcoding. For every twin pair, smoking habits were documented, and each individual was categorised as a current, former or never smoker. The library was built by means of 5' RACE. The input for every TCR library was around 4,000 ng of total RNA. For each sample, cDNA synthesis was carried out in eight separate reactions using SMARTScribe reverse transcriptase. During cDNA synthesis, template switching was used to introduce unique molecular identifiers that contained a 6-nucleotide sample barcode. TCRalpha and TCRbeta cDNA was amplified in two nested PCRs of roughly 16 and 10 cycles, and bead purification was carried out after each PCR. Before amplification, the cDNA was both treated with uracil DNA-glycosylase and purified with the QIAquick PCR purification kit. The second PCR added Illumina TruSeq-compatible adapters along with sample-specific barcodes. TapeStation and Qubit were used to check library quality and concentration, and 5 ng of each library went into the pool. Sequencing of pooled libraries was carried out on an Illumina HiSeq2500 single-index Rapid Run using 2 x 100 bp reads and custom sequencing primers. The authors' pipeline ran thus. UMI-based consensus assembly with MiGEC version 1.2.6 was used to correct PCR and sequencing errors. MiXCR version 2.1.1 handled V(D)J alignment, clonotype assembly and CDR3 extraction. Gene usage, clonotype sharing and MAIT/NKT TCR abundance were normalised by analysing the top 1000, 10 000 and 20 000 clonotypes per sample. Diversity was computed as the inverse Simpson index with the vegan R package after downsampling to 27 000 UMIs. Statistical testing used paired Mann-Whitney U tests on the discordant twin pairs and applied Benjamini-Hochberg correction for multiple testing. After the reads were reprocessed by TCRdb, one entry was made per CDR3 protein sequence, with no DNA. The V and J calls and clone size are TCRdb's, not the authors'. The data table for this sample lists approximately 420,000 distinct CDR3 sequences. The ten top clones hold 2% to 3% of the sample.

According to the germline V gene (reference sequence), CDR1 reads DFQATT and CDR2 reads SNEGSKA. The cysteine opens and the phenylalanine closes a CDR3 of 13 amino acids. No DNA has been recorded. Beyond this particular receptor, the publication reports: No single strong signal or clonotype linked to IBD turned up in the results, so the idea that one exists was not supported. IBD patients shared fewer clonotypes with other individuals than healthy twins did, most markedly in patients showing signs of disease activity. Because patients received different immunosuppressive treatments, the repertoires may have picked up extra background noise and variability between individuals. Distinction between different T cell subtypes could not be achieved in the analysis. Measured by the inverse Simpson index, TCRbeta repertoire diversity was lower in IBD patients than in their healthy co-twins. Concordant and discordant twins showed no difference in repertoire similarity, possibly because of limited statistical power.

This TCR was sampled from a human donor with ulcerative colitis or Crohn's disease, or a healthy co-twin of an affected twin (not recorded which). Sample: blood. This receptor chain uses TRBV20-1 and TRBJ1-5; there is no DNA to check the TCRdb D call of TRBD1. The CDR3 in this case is CSALQGPNQPQHF.